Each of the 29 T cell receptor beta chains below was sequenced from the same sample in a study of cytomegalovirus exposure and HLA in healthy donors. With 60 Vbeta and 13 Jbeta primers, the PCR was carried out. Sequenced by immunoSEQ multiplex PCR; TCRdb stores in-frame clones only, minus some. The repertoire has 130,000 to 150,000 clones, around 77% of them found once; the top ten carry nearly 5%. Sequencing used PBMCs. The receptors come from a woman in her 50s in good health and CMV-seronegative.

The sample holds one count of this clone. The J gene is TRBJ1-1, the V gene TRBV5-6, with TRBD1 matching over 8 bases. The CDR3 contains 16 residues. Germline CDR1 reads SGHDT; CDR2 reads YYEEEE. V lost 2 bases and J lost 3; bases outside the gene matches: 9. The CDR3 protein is CASSFGTGVGDTEAFF. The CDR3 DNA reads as TGTGCCAGCAGCTTCGGGACAGGAGTGGGGGACACTGAAGCTTTCTTT. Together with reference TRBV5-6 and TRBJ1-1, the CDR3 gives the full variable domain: DAGVTQSPTHLIKTRGQQVTLRCSPKSGHDTVSWYQQALGQGPQFIFQYYEEEERQRGNFPDRFSGHQFPNYSSELNVNALLLGDSALYLCASSFGTGVGDTEAFFGQGTRLTVV.

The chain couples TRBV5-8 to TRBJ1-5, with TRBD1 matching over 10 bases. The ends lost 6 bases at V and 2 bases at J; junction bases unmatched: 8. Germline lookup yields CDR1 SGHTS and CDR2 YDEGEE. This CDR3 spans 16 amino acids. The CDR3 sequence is CASIQTGTGGNQPQHF. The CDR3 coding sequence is TGTGCCAGCATCCAGACAGGGACAGGGGGCAATCAGCCCCAGCATTTT. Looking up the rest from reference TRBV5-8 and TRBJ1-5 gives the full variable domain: EAGVTQSPTHLIKTRGQQATLRCSPISGHTSVYWYQQALGLGLQFLLWYDEGEERNRGNFPPRFSGRQFPNYSSELNVNALELEDSALYLCASIQTGTGGNQPQHFGDGTRLSIL.

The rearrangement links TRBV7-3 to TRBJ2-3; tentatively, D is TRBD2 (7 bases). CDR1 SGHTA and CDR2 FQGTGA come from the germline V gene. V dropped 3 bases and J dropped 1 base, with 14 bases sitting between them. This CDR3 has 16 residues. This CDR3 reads CASSLRGQVGTDTQYF. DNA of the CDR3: TGTGCCAGCAGCTTGCGGGGGCAGGTTGGCACAGATACGCAGTATTTT.

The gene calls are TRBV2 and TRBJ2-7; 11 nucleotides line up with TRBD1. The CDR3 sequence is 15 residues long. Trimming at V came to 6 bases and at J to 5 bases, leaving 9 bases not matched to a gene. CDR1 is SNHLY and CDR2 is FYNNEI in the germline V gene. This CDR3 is CASRPDRGPIDEQYF. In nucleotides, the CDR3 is TGTGCCAGCAGGCCGGACAGGGGGCCGATCGACGAGCAGTACTTC.

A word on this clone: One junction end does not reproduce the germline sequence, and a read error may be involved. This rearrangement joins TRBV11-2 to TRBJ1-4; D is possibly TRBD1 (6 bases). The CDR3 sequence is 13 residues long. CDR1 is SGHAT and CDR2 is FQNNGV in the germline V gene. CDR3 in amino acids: CASGLGQQGHLFF. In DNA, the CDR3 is TGTGCCAGCGGCTTAGGTCAACAGGGACATCTGTTTTTT.

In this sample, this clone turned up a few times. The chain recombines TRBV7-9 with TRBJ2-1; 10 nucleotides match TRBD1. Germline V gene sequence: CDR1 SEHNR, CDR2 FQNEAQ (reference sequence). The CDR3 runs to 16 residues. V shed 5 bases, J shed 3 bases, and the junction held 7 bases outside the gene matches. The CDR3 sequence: CASSTGQGRGYNEQFF. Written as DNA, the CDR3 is TGTGCCAGCAGCACGGGACAGGGGAGGGGCTACAATGAGCAGTTCTTC.

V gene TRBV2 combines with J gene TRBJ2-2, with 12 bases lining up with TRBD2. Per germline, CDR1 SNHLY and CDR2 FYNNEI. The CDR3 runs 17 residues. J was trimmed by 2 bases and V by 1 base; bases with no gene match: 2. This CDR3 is CASSEGGLAGNTGELFF. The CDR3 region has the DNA TGTGCCAGCAGTGAAGGGGGACTAGCGGGTAACACCGGGGAGCTGTTTTTT.

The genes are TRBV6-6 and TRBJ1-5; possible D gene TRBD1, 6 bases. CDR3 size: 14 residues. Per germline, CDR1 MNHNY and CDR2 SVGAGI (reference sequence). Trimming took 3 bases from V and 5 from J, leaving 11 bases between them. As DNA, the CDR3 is TGTGCCAGCAGTTATCGGGACAAATATCAGCCCCAGCATTTT. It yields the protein CASSYRDKYQPQHF.

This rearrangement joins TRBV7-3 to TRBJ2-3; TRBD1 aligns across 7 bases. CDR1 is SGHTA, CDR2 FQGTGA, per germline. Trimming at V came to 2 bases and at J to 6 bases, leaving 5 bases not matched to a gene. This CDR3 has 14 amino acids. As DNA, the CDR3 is TGTGCCAGCAGCTTACAGGGGGATAAGGATACGCAGTATTTT. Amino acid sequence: CASSLQGDKDTQYF.

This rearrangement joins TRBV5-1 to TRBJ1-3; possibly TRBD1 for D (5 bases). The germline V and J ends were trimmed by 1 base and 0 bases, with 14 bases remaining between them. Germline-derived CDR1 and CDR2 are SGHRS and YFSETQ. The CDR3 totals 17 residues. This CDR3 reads CASSLTQGSSSGNTIYF. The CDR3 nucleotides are TGCGCCAGCAGCTTGACCCAGGGCTCAAGCTCTGGAAACACCATATATTTT.

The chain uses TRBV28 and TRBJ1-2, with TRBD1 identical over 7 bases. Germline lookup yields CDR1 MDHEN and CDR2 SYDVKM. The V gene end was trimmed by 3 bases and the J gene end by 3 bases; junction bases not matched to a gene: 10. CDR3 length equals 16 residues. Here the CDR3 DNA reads TGTGCCAGCAGTTTTCCCGACCTACAGGGGCACTATGGCTACACCTTC. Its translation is CASSFPDLQGHYGYTF.

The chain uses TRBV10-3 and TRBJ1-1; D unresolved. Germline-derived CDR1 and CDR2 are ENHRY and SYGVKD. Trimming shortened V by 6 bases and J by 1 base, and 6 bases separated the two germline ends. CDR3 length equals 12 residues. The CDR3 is CAIRHTNTEAFF. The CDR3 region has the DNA TGTGCCATCAGACACACGAACACTGAAGCTTTCTTT.

CDR3 region: CASSLVQPWDEKLFF. The CDR3 DNA reads TGTGCCAGCAGCTTAGTACAGCCCTGGGATGAAAAACTGTTTTTT. This chain connects TRBV7-2 to TRBJ1-4; D unclear. V shed 1 base and J shed 6 bases, with 12 bases lying between them. The CDR3 covers 15 residues. CDR1 SGHTA and CDR2 FQGNSA come from the germline V gene.

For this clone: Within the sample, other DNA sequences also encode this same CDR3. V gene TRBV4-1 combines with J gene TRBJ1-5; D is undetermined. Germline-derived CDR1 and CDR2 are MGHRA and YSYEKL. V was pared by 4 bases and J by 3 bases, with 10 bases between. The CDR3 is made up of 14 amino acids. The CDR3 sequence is CASSPGLINQPQHF. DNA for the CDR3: TGCGCCAGCAGCCCTGGACTGATCAATCAGCCCCAGCATTTT.

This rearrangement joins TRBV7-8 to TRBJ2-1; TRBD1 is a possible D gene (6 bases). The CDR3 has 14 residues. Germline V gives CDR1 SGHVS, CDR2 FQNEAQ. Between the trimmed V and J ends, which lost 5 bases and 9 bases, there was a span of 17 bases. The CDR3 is CASSNPTLGAEQFF. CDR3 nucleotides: TGTGCCAGCAGCAACCCTACTCTGGGGGCTGAGCAGTTCTTC.

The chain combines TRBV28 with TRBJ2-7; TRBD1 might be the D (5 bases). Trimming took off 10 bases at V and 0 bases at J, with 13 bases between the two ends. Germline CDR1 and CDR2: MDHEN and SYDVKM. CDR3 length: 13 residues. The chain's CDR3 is CATSRGFSYEQYF. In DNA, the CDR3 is TGTGCCACAAGTAGGGGATTCTCCTACGAGCAGTACTTC.

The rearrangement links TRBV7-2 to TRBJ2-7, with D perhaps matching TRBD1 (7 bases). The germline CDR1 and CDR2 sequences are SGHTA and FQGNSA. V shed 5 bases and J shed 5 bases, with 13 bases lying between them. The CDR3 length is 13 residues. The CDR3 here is CASSPGRGDEQYF. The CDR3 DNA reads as TGTGCCAGCAGCCCGGGCAGGGGGGACGAGCAGTACTTC.

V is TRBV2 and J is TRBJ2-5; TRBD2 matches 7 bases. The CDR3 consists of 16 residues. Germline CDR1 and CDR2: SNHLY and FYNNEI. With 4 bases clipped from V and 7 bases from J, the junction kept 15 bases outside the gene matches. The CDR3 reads CASSAYPTGGEGTQYF. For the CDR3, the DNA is TGTGCCAGCAGTGCCTACCCGACGGGAGGTGAGGGGACCCAGTACTTC. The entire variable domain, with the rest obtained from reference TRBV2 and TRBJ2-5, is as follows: EPEVTQTPSHQVTQMGQEVILRCVPISNHLYFYWYRQILGQKVEFLVSFYNNEISEKSEIFDDQFSVERPDGSNFTLKIRSTKLEDSAMYFCASSAYPTGGEGTQYFGPGTRLLVL.

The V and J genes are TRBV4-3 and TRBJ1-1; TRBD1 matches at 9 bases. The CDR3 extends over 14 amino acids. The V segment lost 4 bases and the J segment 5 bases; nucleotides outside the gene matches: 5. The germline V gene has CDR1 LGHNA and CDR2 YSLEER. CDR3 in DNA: TGCGCCAGCAGCCTGGGGACAGGGAGGACTGAAGCTTTCTTT. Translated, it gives CASSLGTGRTEAFF.

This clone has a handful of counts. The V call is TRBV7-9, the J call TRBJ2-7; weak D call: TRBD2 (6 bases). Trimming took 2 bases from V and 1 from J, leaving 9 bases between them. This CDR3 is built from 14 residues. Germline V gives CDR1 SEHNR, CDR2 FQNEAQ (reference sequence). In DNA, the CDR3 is TGTGCCAGCAGCTTAAGAGGAGGGTCCTACGAGCAGTACTTC. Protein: CASSLRGGSYEQYF.

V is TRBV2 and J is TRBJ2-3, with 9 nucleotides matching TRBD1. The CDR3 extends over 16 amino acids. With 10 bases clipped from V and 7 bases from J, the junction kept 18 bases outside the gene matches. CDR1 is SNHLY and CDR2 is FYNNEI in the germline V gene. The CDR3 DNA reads TGTGCCACTGATGAACCGGGACAGGGAGAGGAAAATACGCAGTATTTT. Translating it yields CATDEPGQGEENTQYF.

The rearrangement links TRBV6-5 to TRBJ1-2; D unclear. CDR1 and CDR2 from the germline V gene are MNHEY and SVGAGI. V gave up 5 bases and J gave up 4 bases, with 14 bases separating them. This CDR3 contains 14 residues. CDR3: CASSEVEGGYGYTF. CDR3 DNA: TGTGCCAGCAGTGAGGTTGAGGGAGGCTATGGCTACACCTTC.

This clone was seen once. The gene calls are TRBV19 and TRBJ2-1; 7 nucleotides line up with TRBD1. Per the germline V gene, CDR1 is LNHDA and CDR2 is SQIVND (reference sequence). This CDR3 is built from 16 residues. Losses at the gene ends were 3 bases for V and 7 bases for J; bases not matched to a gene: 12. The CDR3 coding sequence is TGTGCCAGTAGTATTGAGTATCAGGGGGTTCGGAATGAGCAGTTCTTC. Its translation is CASSIEYQGVRNEQFF. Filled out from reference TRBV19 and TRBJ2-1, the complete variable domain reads DGGITQSPKYLFRKEGQNVTLSCEQNLNHDAMYWYRQDPGQGLRLIYYSQIVNDFQKGDIAEGYSVSREKKESFPLTVTSAQKNPTAFYLCASSIEYQGVRNEQFFGPGTRLTVL.

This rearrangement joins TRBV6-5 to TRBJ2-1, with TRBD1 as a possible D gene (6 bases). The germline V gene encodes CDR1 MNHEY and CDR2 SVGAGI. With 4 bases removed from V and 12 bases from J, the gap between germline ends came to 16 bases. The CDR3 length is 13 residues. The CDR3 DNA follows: TGTGCCAGCAGTTTATCTTCGACAGGCTGGCAGTTCTTC. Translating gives CASSLSSTGWQFF.

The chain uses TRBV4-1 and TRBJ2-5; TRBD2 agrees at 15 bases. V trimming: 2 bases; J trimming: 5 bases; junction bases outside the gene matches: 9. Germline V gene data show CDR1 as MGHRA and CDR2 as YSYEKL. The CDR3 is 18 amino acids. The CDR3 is CASSQNGGLAGGWETQYF. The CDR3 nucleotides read TGCGCCAGCAGCCAAAATGGTGGACTAGCGGGGGGGTGGGAGACCCAGTACTTC.

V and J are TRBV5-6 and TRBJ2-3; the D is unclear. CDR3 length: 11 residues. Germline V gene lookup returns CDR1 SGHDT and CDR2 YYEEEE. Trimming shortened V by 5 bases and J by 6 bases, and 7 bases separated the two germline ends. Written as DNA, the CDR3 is TGTGCCAGCAGTTTCATGGATACGCAGTATTTT. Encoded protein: CASSFMDTQYF.

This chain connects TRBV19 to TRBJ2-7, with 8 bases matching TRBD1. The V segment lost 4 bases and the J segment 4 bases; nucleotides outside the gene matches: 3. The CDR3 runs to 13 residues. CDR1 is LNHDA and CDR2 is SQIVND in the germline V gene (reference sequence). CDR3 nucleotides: TGTGCCAGTAGTAAACAGGGGGTTTACGAGCAGTACTTC. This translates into CASSKQGVYEQYF. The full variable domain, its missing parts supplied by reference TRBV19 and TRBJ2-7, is DGGITQSPKYLFRKEGQNVTLSCEQNLNHDAMYWYRQDPGQGLRLIYYSQIVNDFQKGDIAEGYSVSREKKESFPLTVTSAQKNPTAFYLCASSKQGVYEQYFGPGTRLTVT.

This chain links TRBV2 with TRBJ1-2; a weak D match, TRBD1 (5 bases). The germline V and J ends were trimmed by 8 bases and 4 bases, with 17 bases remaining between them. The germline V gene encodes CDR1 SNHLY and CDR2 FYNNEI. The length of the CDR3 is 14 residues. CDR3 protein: CASDGVDRPYGYTF. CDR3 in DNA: TGTGCCAGCGATGGGGTAGACAGACCCTATGGCTACACCTTC.

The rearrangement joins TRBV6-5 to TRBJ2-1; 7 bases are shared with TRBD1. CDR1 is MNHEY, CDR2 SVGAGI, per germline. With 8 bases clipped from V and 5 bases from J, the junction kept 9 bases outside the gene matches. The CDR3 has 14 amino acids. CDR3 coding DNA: TGTGCCAGCGGCCAAGGGACAGAAGACAATGAGCAGTTCTTC. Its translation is CASGQGTEDNEQFF.